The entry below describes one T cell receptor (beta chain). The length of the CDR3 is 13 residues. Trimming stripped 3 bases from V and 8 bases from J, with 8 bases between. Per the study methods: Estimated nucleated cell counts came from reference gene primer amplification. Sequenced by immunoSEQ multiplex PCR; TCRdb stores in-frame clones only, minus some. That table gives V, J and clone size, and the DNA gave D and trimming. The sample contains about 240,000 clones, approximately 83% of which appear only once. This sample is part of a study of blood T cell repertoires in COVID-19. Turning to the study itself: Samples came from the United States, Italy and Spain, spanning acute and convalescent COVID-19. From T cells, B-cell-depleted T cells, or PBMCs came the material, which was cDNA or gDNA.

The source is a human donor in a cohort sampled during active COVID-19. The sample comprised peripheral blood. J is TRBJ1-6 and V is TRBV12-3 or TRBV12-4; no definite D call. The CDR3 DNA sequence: TGTGCCAGCAGTTTCGGTCGGGATTCACCCCTCCACTTT. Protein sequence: CASSFGRDSPLHF.